The rows below give T cell receptor beta chains drawn from one sample of a study of early T cells in non-severe SARS-CoV-2 infection. MiXCR, applied by TCRdb to the 5' RACE reads, yields one record per CDR3 protein. This repertoire shows tens of thousands of distinct CDR3 sequences, approximately 7.7% found once; its top ten account for roughly 3.5%. Sequencing was done on a sample of whole blood. These TCRs come from an adult who was a healthcare worker with PCR-confirmed SARS-CoV-2 infection or an uninfected control (not recorded which). The CDR3 runs from the conserved cysteine through the conserved F or W. Fields, in order: D gene, clone size, J gene, V gene, CDR3 length, CDR3 protein, CDR3 DNA. D genes are given only for firm matches. Where a row states a size, it is once, few, many or the class of an expanded clone; other rows omit it.

D gene: -
clone size: -
J gene: TRBJ1-5
V gene: TRBV24-1
CDR3 length: 15
CDR3 protein: CATRLSGDSNQPQHF
CDR3 DNA: TGTGCCACCAGGCTTTCAGGGGATAGCAATCAGCCCCAGCATTTT

D gene: TRBD1
clone size: few
J gene: TRBJ2-4
V gene: TRBV7-9
CDR3 length: 15
CDR3 protein: CASSFEGASENIQYF
CDR3 DNA: TGTGCCAGCAGCTTCGAGGGGGCGAGCGAAAACATTCAGTACTTC

D gene: -
clone size: -
J gene: TRBJ1-6
V gene: TRBV7-3
CDR3 length: 14
CDR3 protein: CASSLGVDNSPLHF
CDR3 DNA: TGTGCCAGCAGCTTAGGGGTGGATAATTCACCCCTCCACTTT

D gene: -
clone size: few
J gene: TRBJ2-5
V gene: TRBV6-6
CDR3 length: 11
CDR3 protein: CASRRFETQYF
CDR3 DNA: TGTGCCAGCAGGCGATTCGAGACCCAGTACTTC

D gene: TRBD1
clone size: many
J gene: TRBJ1-1
V gene: TRBV9
CDR3 length: 14
CDR3 protein: CASSSRTGNTEAFF
CDR3 DNA: TGTGCCAGCAGCTCCCGGACAGGGAACACTGAAGCTTTCTTT

D gene: -
clone size: few
J gene: TRBJ1-1
V gene: TRBV11-3
CDR3 length: 13
CDR3 protein: CASSTGANTEAFF
CDR3 DNA: TGTGCCAGCAGTACGGGGGCGAACACTGAAGCTTTCTTT

D gene: TRBD2
clone size: few
J gene: TRBJ2-1
V gene: TRBV28
CDR3 length: 17
CDR3 protein: CASSSLASGSQNNEQFF
CDR3 DNA: TGTGCCAGCAGTTCCCTCGCTAGCGGGAGTCAGAACAATGAGCAGTTCTTC

D gene: TRBD2
clone size: many
J gene: TRBJ2-7
V gene: TRBV7-3
CDR3 length: 13
CDR3 protein: CASSLEAGGEQYF
CDR3 DNA: TGTGCCAGCAGCTTAGAGGCGGGAGGCGAGCAGTACTTC

D gene: TRBD2
clone size: many
J gene: TRBJ2-4
V gene: TRBV18
CDR3 length: 16
CDR3 protein: CASSVPSGRAKNIQYF
CDR3 DNA: TGTGCCAGCTCAGTCCCTAGCGGGAGGGCCAAAAACATTCAGTACTTC

D gene: -
clone size: many
J gene: TRBJ2-3
V gene: TRBV28
CDR3 length: 13
CDR3 protein: CASSLVRTDTQYF
CDR3 DNA: TGTGCCAGCAGTTTGGTCCGCACAGATACGCAGTATTTT

D gene: -
clone size: -
J gene: TRBJ2-7
V gene: TRBV12-3/TRBV12-4
CDR3 length: 13
CDR3 protein: CASSFGGGDRTYF
CDR3 DNA: TGTGCCAGCAGTTTTGGTGGGGGGGACAGAACGTACTTC

D gene: -
clone size: few
J gene: TRBJ2-3
V gene: TRBV18
CDR3 length: 14
CDR3 protein: CASSPQGITDTQYF
CDR3 DNA: TGTGCCAGCTCACCACAGGGGATCACAGATACGCAGTATTTT

D gene: TRBD2
clone size: -
J gene: TRBJ2-7
V gene: TRBV30
CDR3 length: 14
CDR3 protein: CAWSVGGLAVEQYF
CDR3 DNA: TGTGCCTGGAGTGTTGGAGGACTAGCGGTCGAGCAGTACTTC

D gene: -
clone size: few
J gene: TRBJ1-3
V gene: TRBV7-2
CDR3 length: 16
CDR3 protein: CASSFGGRTTGNTIYF
CDR3 DNA: TGTGCCAGCAGCTTTGGCGGCAGGACGACTGGAAACACCATATATTTT

D gene: TRBD2
clone size: many
J gene: TRBJ2-3
V gene: TRBV11-2
CDR3 length: 15
CDR3 protein: CASSLSAGMTDTQYF
CDR3 DNA: TGTGCCAGCAGCTTATCAGCGGGGATGACAGATACGCAGTATTTT

D gene: -
clone size: few
J gene: TRBJ2-1
V gene: TRBV12-3/TRBV12-4
CDR3 length: 14
CDR3 protein: CASSPGAAVNEQFF
CDR3 DNA: TGTGCCAGCAGTCCAGGGGCCGCGGTCAATGAGCAGTTCTTC

D gene: -
clone size: -
J gene: TRBJ2-3
V gene: TRBV5-4
CDR3 length: 14
CDR3 protein: CASSLVLDTDTQYF
CDR3 DNA: TGTGCCAGCAGCTTGGTCCTAGACACAGATACGCAGTATTTT

D gene: TRBD2
clone size: few
J gene: TRBJ2-1
V gene: TRBV20-1
CDR3 length: 14
CDR3 protein: CSAKRGGRSNEQFF
CDR3 DNA: TGCAGTGCTAAGAGGGGCGGGAGAAGCAATGAGCAGTTCTTC

D gene: -
clone size: -
J gene: TRBJ2-7
V gene: TRBV28
CDR3 length: 14
CDR3 protein: CASSSTTPTYEQYF
CDR3 DNA: TGTGCCAGCAGTTCGACAACCCCTACCTACGAGCAGTACTTC

D gene: -
clone size: many
J gene: TRBJ2-3
V gene: TRBV20-1
CDR3 length: 15
CDR3 protein: CSARSGEHTQDTQYF
CDR3 DNA: TGCAGTGCTAGAAGTGGGGAACACACACAAGATACGCAGTATTTT

D gene: -
clone size: few
J gene: TRBJ1-1
V gene: TRBV29-1
CDR3 length: 13
CDR3 protein: CSVERTENTEAFF
CDR3 DNA: TGCAGCGTTGAACGAACAGAGAACACTGAAGCTTTCTTT

D gene: TRBD2
clone size: many
J gene: TRBJ2-3
V gene: TRBV11-2
CDR3 length: 17
CDR3 protein: CASSLAALAGAADTQYF
CDR3 DNA: TGTGCCAGCAGCTTAGCCGCCCTAGCGGGAGCAGCAGATACGCAGTATTTT

D gene: TRBD1
clone size: few
J gene: TRBJ2-1
V gene: TRBV29-1
CDR3 length: 14
CDR3 protein: CSVAGTGRYNEQFF
CDR3 DNA: TGCAGCGTAGCCGGGACAGGGCGCTACAATGAGCAGTTCTTC

D gene: TRBD2
clone size: -
J gene: TRBJ2-7
V gene: TRBV2
CDR3 length: 16
CDR3 protein: CASSGGSGRTKYEQYF
CDR3 DNA: TGTGCCAGCAGTGGGGGCAGCGGGAGAACTAAATACGAGCAGTACTTC

D gene: -
clone size: -
J gene: TRBJ1-1
V gene: TRBV28
CDR3 length: 14
CDR3 protein: CASSTRGGNTEAFF
CDR3 DNA: TGTGCCAGCAGTACTAGGGGGGGGAACACTGAAGCTTTCTTT

D gene: -
clone size: -
J gene: TRBJ2-5
V gene: TRBV28
CDR3 length: 14
CDR3 protein: CASLPGTAQETQYF
CDR3 DNA: TGTGCCAGCCTCCCTGGGACTGCCCAAGAGACCCAGTACTTC

D gene: -
clone size: few
J gene: TRBJ2-1
V gene: TRBV7-6
CDR3 length: 15
CDR3 protein: CASSPGPGSYNEQFF
CDR3 DNA: TGTGCCAGCAGCCCAGGGCCGGGCTCCTACAATGAGCAGTTCTTC

D gene: TRBD2
clone size: -
J gene: TRBJ2-1
V gene: TRBV29-1
CDR3 length: 13
CDR3 protein: CSVEGLAGQEQFF
CDR3 DNA: TGCAGCGTTGAGGGACTAGCGGGACAGGAGCAGTTCTTC

D gene: -
clone size: -
J gene: TRBJ2-7
V gene: TRBV28
CDR3 length: 15
CDR3 protein: CASSLGGTADYEQYF
CDR3 DNA: TGTGCCAGCAGTTTAGGGGGGACTGCTGACTACGAGCAGTACTTC

D gene: -
clone size: few
J gene: TRBJ1-1
V gene: TRBV29-1
CDR3 length: 10
CDR3 protein: CSVGGTEAFF
CDR3 DNA: TGCAGCGTCGGAGGCACTGAAGCTTTCTTT

D gene: -
clone size: many
J gene: TRBJ2-7
V gene: TRBV5-1
CDR3 length: 12
CDR3 protein: CASSPRAGEQYF
CDR3 DNA: TGCGCCAGCAGCCCCCGGGCTGGCGAGCAGTACTTC

D gene: TRBD1
clone size: -
J gene: TRBJ1-2
V gene: TRBV7-8
CDR3 length: 17
CDR3 protein: CASSPGGTGGALYGYTF
CDR3 DNA: TGTGCCAGCAGCCCGGGGGGGACAGGGGGAGCCCTCTATGGCTACACCTTC

D gene: -
clone size: many
J gene: TRBJ2-3
V gene: TRBV12-3/TRBV12-4
CDR3 length: 13
CDR3 protein: CASSLRHTDTQYF
CDR3 DNA: TGTGCCAGCAGTTTAAGGCACACAGATACGCAGTATTTT

D gene: -
clone size: many
J gene: TRBJ2-2
V gene: TRBV21-1
CDR3 length: 14
CDR3 protein: CASISGSDTGELFF
CDR3 DNA: TGTGCCAGCATCAGCGGGAGTGACACCGGGGAGCTGTTTTTT

D gene: TRBD1
clone size: -
J gene: TRBJ2-7
V gene: TRBV29-1
CDR3 length: 14
CDR3 protein: CSVEGRDRAYEQYF
CDR3 DNA: TGCAGCGTTGAGGGAAGGGACAGGGCCTACGAGCAGTACTTC

D gene: -
clone size: -
J gene: TRBJ1-1
V gene: TRBV7-2
CDR3 length: 14
CDR3 protein: CASSSPGLRTEAFF
CDR3 DNA: TGTGCCAGCAGCTCACCGGGCTTAAGAACTGAAGCTTTCTTT

D gene: -
clone size: -
J gene: TRBJ1-5
V gene: TRBV29-1
CDR3 length: 12
CDR3 protein: CSVVTGNQPQHF
CDR3 DNA: TGCAGCGTTGTCACAGGCAATCAGCCCCAGCATTTT

D gene: -
clone size: many
J gene: TRBJ2-5
V gene: TRBV24-1
CDR3 length: 15
CDR3 protein: CATSDPGRGGETQYF
CDR3 DNA: TGTGCCACCAGTGATCCGGGACGGGGAGGAGAGACCCAGTACTTC

D gene: TRBD2
clone size: many
J gene: TRBJ2-3
V gene: TRBV2
CDR3 length: 18
CDR3 protein: CASSGGGLTTLATDTQYF
CDR3 DNA: TGTGCCAGCAGTGGGGGGGGACTCACGACTTTGGCCACAGATACGCAGTATTTT

D gene: -
clone size: many
J gene: TRBJ2-3
V gene: TRBV18
CDR3 length: 16
CDR3 protein: CASSPPSTGRTDTQYF
CDR3 DNA: TGTGCCAGCTCACCTCCGAGCACAGGCCGCACAGATACGCAGTATTTT

D gene: TRBD2
clone size: few
J gene: TRBJ2-3
V gene: TRBV18
CDR3 length: 16
CDR3 protein: CASSAILAGVEDTQYF
CDR3 DNA: TGTGCCAGCTCAGCCATACTAGCGGGAGTGGAAGATACGCAGTATTTT

D gene: -
clone size: -
J gene: TRBJ2-7
V gene: TRBV11-2
CDR3 length: 14
CDR3 protein: CASSLERGVHEQYF
CDR3 DNA: TGTGCCAGCAGCTTAGAGAGAGGGGTCCACGAGCAGTACTTC

D gene: -
clone size: once
J gene: TRBJ1-2
V gene: TRBV24-1
CDR3 length: 12
CDR3 protein: CATSASGGGYIF
CDR3 DNA: TGTGCCACCAGTGCCTCAGGCGGGGGCTACATCTTC

D gene: -
clone size: few
J gene: TRBJ1-2
V gene: TRBV15
CDR3 length: 14
CDR3 protein: CATSRAERRYGYTF
CDR3 DNA: TGTGCCACCAGCAGAGCGGAGCGGAGATATGGCTACACCTTC

D gene: -
clone size: -
J gene: TRBJ1-4
V gene: TRBV4-1
CDR3 length: 12
CDR3 protein: CASSQDARELFF
CDR3 DNA: TGCGCCAGCAGCCAAGATGCCAGGGAACTGTTTTTT

D gene: -
clone size: -
J gene: TRBJ2-5
V gene: TRBV23-1
CDR3 length: 10
CDR3 protein: CASTGETQYF
CDR3 DNA: TGCGCCAGCACCGGAGAGACCCAGTACTTC

D gene: -
clone size: -
J gene: TRBJ1-1
V gene: TRBV2
CDR3 length: 12
CDR3 protein: CASSGTLREAFF
CDR3 DNA: TGTGCCAGCAGTGGGACACTGCGTGAAGCTTTCTTT

D gene: TRBD1
clone size: many
J gene: TRBJ2-2
V gene: TRBV29-1
CDR3 length: 14
CDR3 protein: CSVRETGDTGELFF
CDR3 DNA: TGCAGCGTTAGGGAGACAGGGGACACCGGGGAGCTGTTTTTT

D gene: TRBD2
clone size: -
J gene: TRBJ2-1
V gene: TRBV9
CDR3 length: 17
CDR3 protein: CASSPPGLAGSYNEQFF
CDR3 DNA: TGTGCCAGCAGTCCTCCGGGACTAGCGGGCTCCTACAATGAGCAGTTCTTC

D gene: -
clone size: many
J gene: TRBJ2-1
V gene: TRBV11-1
CDR3 length: 15
CDR3 protein: CASSFPSAGDNEQFF
CDR3 DNA: TGTGCCAGCAGCTTCCCATCCGCGGGTGACAATGAGCAGTTCTTC

D gene: -
clone size: few
J gene: TRBJ1-3
V gene: TRBV28
CDR3 length: 13
CDR3 protein: CTSSPSVGNTIYF
CDR3 DNA: TGTACCAGCAGTCCGAGCGTCGGAAACACCATATATTTT

D gene: TRBD2
clone size: few
J gene: TRBJ2-3
V gene: TRBV4-1
CDR3 length: 17
CDR3 protein: CASSHPSTSIPTDTQYF
CDR3 DNA: TGCGCCAGCAGCCACCCCTCGACTAGCATCCCCACAGATACGCAGTATTTT

D gene: TRBD1
clone size: many
J gene: TRBJ2-7
V gene: TRBV3-1
CDR3 length: 16
CDR3 protein: CASRKEGDRGGYEQYF
CDR3 DNA: TGTGCCAGCCGGAAAGAGGGGGACAGGGGCGGCTACGAGCAGTACTTC

D gene: -
clone size: many
J gene: TRBJ2-6
V gene: TRBV6-5
CDR3 length: 16
CDR3 protein: CASSYLSGAGANVLTF
CDR3 DNA: TGTGCCAGCAGTTACCTATCAGGGGCTGGGGCCAACGTCCTGACTTTC

D gene: -
clone size: medium-sized
J gene: TRBJ2-7
V gene: TRBV7-6
CDR3 length: 13
CDR3 protein: CASSPGPNYEQYF
CDR3 DNA: TGTGCCAGCAGCCCGGGTCCCAACTACGAGCAGTACTTC

D gene: -
clone size: -
J gene: TRBJ2-3
V gene: TRBV28
CDR3 length: 12
CDR3 protein: CASRRSPDTQYF
CDR3 DNA: TGTGCCAGCAGGAGGTCGCCAGATACGCAGTATTTT

D gene: TRBD1
clone size: many
J gene: TRBJ2-5
V gene: TRBV9
CDR3 length: 15
CDR3 protein: CASSLMSTGEETQYF
CDR3 DNA: TGTGCCAGCAGCTTAATGTCGACAGGGGAAGAGACCCAGTACTTC

D gene: -
clone size: many
J gene: TRBJ2-7
V gene: TRBV28
CDR3 length: 15
CDR3 protein: CASSLVSRGAYEQYF
CDR3 DNA: TGTGCCAGCAGTTTAGTGTCCCGAGGGGCTTACGAGCAGTACTTC

D gene: TRBD2
clone size: many
J gene: TRBJ2-5
V gene: TRBV20-1
CDR3 length: 17
CDR3 protein: CSAREAILAGGGETQYF
CDR3 DNA: TGCAGTGCTAGAGAGGCCATACTAGCGGGAGGCGGAGAGACCCAGTACTTC

D gene: TRBD1
clone size: -
J gene: TRBJ1-4
V gene: TRBV20-1
CDR3 length: 14
CDR3 protein: CSANTGGPEEKLFF
CDR3 DNA: TGCAGTGCTAATACAGGGGGACCTGAGGAAAAACTGTTTTTT